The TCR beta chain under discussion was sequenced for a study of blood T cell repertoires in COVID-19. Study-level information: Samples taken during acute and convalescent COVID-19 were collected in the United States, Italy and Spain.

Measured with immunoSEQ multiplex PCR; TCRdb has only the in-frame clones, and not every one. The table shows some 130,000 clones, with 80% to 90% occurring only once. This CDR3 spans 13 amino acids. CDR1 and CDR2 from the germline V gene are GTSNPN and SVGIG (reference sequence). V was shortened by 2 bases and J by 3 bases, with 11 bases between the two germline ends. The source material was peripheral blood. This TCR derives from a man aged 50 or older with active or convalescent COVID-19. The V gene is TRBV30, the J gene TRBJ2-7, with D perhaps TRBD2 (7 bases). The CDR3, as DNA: TGTGCCTGGAGTAGGGGGGGGCACTACGAGCAGTACTTC. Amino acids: CAWSRGGHYEQYF.